What follows describes a single TCR beta chain. The protocol was immunoSEQ multiplex PCR, while the TCRdb copy is restricted to in-frame clones and leaves out a portion. The sample lists around 70,000 clones, around nine tenths seen once, with less than 6% in the top ten. The sample belongs to a study of OX40 agonist ivuxolimab in advanced cancers. CDR3 length: 16 amino acids. The V gene's germline CDR1 is MDHEN and CDR2 SYDVKM. The germline V and J ends were trimmed by 3 bases and 4 bases, with 15 bases remaining between them. The sample in question was CD4+ or CD8+ T cells sorted from blood, obtained in a trial of the OX40 agonist ivuxolimab. V is TRBV28 and J is TRBJ2-2; D is unclear. This sequence was found in an adult with an advanced solid tumor such as melanoma, head and neck, liver or kidney cancer. DNA of the CDR3: TGTGCCAGCAGTTTGGCCGGCCAGGTGGTCACCGGGGAGCTGTTTTTT. Protein: CASSLAGQVVTGELFF.